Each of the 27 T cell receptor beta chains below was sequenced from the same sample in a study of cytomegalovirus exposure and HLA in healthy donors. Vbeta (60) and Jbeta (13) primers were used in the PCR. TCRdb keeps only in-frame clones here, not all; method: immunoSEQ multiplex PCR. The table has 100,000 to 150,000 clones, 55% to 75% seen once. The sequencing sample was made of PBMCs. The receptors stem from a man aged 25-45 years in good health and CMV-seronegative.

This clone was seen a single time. The CDR3 loop is CASSLSLAGADTQYF. In nucleotides, the CDR3 is TGTGCCAGCAGCTTATCGCTAGCGGGGGCGGATACGCAGTATTTT. The gene calls are TRBV7-9 and TRBJ2-3; 10 bases agree with TRBD2. Germline V gene data show CDR1 as SEHNR and CDR2 as FQNEAQ (reference sequence). V was pared by 2 bases and J by 6 bases, with 5 bases of the junction left unmatched. The CDR3 extends over 15 amino acids.

In DNA form, the CDR3 reads TGTGCCAGTAGTATCGTGAACACCGGGGAGCTGTTTTTT. Residues: CASSIVNTGELFF. This chain links TRBV19 with TRBJ2-2; D remains unclear. Germline CDR1 and CDR2: LNHDA and SQIVND (reference sequence). The CDR3 extends over 13 amino acids. Trimming pared 3 bases from V and 1 base from J, leaving 3 bases between.

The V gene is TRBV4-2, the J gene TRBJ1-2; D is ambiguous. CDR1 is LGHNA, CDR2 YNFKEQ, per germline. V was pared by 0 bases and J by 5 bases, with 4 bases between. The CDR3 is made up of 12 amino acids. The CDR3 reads CASSQDLYGYTF. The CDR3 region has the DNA TGTGCCAGCAGCCAAGATCTATATGGCTACACCTTC.

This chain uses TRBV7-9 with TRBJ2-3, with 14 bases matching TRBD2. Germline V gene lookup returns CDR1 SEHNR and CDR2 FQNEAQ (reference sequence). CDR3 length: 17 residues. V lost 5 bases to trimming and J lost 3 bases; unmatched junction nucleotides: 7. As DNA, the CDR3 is TGTGCCAGCAGCCCAAGACTAGCGGGGGGGAATACAGATACGCAGTATTTT. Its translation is CASSPRLAGGNTDTQYF.

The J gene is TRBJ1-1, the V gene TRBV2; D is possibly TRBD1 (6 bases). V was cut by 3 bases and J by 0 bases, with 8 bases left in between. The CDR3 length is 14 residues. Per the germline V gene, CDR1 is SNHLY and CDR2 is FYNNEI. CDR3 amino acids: CASSEDSLNTEAFF. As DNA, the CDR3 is TGTGCCAGCAGTGAGGACAGTTTGAACACTGAAGCTTTCTTT. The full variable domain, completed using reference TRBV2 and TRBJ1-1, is EPEVTQTPSHQVTQMGQEVILRCVPISNHLYFYWYRQILGQKVEFLVSFYNNEISEKSEIFDDQFSVERPDGSNFTLKIRSTKLEDSAMYFCASSEDSLNTEAFFGQGTRLTVV.

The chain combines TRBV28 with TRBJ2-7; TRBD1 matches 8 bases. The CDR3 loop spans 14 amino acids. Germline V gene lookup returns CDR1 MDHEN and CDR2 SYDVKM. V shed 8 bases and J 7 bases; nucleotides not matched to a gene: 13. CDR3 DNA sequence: TGTGCCAGCTTACGCCTTAGACAGGGGCAGGAGCAGTACTTC. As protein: CASLRLRQGQEQYF.

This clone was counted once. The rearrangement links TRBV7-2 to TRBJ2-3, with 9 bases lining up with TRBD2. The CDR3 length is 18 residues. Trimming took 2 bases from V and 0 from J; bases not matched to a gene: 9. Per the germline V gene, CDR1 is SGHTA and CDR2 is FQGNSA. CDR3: CASSLRASGGMSTDTQYF. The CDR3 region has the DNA TGTGCCAGCAGCTTAAGAGCGAGCGGGGGGATGAGCACAGATACGCAGTATTTT.

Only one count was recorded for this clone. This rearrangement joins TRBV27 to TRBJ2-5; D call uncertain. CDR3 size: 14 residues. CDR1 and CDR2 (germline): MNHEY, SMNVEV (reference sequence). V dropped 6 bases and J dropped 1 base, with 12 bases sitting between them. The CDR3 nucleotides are TGTGCCAGCAGATACACGGAGAGCCAAGAGACCCAGTACTTC. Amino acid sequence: CASRYTESQETQYF.

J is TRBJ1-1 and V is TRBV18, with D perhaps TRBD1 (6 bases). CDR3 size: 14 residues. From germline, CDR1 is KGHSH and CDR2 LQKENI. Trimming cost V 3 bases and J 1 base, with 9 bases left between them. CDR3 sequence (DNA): TGTGCCAGCTCACCCGAACAGGGGAACACTGAAGCTTTCTTT. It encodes CASSPEQGNTEAFF.

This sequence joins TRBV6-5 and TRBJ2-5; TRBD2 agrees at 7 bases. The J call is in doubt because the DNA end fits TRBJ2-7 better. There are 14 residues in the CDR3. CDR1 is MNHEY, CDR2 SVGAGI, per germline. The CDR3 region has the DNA TGTGCCAGCAGTTCGGGACTACTGGGCTACGAGCAGTACTTC. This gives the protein CASSSGLLGYEQYF.

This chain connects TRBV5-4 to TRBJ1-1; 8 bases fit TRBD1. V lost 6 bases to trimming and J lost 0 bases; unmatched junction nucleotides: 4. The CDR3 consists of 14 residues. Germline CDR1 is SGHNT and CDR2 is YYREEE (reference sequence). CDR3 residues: CASNRQGLNTEAFF. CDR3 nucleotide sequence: TGTGCCAGCAACCGACAGGGGTTGAACACTGAAGCTTTCTTT.

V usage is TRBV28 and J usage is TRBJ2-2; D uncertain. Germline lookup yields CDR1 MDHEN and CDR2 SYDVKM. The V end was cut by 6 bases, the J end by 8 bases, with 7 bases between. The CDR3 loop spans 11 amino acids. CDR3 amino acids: CASRSQGELFF. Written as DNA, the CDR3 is TGTGCCAGCAGATCACAGGGGGAGCTGTTTTTT.

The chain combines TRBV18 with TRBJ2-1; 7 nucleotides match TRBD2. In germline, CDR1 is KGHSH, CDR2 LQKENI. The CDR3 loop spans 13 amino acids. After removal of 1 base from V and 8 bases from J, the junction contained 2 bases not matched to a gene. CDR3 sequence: CASSPQGRDEQFF. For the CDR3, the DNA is TGTGCCAGCTCACCACAGGGGAGGGATGAGCAGTTCTTC.

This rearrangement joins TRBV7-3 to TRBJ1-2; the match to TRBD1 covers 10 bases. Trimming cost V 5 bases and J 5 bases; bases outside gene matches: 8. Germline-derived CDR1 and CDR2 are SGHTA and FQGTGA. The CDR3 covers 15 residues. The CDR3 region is CASSPDRGLEYGYTF. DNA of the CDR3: TGTGCCAGCAGCCCAGACAGGGGGCTTGAGTATGGCTACACCTTC.

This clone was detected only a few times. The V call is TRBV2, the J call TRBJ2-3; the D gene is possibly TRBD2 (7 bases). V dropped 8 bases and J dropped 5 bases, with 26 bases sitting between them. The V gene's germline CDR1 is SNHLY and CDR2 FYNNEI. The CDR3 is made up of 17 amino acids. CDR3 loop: CASPWGGPTKRGDTQYF. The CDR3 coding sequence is TGTGCCAGCCCCTGGGGGGGGCCGACTAAGAGGGGAGATACGCAGTATTTT.

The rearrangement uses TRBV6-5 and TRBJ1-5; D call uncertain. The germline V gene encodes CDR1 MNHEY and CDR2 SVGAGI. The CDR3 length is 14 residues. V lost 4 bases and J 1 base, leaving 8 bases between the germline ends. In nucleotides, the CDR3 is TGTGCCAGCAGTTCCACTAACAGCAATCAGCCCCAGCATTTT. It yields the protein CASSSTNSNQPQHF.

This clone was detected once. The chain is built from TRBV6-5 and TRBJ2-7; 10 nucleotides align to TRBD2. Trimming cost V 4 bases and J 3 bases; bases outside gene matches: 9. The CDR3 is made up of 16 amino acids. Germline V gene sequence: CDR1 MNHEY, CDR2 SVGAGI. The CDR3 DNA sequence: TGTGCCAGCAGTTCCCTTAGCGGGGGGACTGACTACGAGCAGTACTTC. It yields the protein CASSSLSGGTDYEQYF.

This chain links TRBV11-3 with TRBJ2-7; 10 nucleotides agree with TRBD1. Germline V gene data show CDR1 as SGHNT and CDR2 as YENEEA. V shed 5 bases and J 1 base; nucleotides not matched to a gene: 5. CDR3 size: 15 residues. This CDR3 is CASSPGTGVSYEQYF. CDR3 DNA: TGTGCCAGCAGCCCCGGGACAGGGGTATCCTACGAGCAGTACTTC.

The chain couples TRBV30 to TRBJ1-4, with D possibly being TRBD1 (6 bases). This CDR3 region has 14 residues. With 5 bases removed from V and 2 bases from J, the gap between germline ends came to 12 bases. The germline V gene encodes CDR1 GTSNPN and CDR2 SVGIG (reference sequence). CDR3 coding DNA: TGTGCCTGGGAAGGGAGGGGGACTAATGAAAAACTGTTTTTT. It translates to CAWEGRGTNEKLFF.

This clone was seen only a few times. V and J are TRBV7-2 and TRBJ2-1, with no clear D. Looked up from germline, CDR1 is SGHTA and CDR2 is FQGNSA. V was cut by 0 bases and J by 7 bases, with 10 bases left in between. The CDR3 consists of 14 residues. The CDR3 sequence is CASSLARHSNEQFF. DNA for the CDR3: TGTGCCAGCAGCTTAGCGCGGCACTCAAATGAGCAGTTCTTC.

The CDR3, as DNA: TGTGCCAGCAGACTAGCGGGGGGCCGCCGATTCACAGATACGCAGTATTTT. It is translated as CASRLAGGRRFTDTQYF. J is TRBJ2-3 and V is TRBV27; 12 nucleotides align to TRBD2. CDR3 length: 17 amino acids. Germline CDR1 reads MNHEY; CDR2 reads SMNVEV (reference sequence). Trimming removed 6 bases from V and 2 bases from J; junction bases left unmatched: 9.

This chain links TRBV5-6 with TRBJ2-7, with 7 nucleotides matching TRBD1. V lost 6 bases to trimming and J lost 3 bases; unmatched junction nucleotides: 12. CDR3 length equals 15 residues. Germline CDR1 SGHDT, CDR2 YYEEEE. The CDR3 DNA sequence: TGTGCCAGCAATCCCCTGGGGACAGAGAACTACGAGCAGTACTTC. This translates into CASNPLGTENYEQYF.

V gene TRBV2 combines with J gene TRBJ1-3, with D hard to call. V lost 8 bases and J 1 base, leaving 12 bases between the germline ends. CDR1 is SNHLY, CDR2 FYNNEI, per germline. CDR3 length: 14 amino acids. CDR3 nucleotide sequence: TGTGCCAGCTCACCGAGCAGGTCTGGAAACACCATATATTTT. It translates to CASSPSRSGNTIYF.

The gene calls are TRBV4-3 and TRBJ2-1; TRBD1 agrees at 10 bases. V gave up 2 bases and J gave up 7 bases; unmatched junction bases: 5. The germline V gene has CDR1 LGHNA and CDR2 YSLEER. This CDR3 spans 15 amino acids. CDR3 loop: CASSQRDRGQNEQFF. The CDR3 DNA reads TGCGCCAGCAGCCAAAGAGACAGGGGGCAAAATGAGCAGTTCTTC.

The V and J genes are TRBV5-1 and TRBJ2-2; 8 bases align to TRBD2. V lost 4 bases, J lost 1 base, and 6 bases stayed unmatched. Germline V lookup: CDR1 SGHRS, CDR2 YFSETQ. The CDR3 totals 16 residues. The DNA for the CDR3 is TGCGCCAGCAGCGATTTAGCGGGGAGGAACACCGGGGAGCTGTTTTTT. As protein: CASSDLAGRNTGELFF. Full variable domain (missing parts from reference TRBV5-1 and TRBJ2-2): KAGVTQTPRYLIKTRGQQVTLSCSPISGHRSVSWYQQTPGQGLQFLFEYFSETQRNKGNFPGRFSGRQFSNSRSEMNVSTLELGDSALYLCASSDLAGRNTGELFFGEGSRLTVL.

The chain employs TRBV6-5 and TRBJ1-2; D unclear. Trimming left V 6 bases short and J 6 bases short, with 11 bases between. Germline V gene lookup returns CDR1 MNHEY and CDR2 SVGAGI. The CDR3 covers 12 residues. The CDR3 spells CASRSGFHGYTF. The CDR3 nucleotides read TGTGCCAGCAGATCCGGGTTCCATGGCTACACCTTC.

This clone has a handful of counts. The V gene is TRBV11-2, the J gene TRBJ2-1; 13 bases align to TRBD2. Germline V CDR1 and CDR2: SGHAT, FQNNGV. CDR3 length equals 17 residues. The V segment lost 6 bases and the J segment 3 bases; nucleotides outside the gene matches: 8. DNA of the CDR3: TGTGCCAGCAGTCAAGGACTAGCGGGGGCGAACTACAATGAGCAGTTCTTC. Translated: CASSQGLAGANYNEQFF. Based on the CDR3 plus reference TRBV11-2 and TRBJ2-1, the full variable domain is EAGVAQSPRYKIIEKRQSVAFWCNPISGHATLYWYQQILGQGPKLLIQFQNNGVVDDSQLPKDRFSAERLKGVDSTLKIQPAKLEDSAVYLCASSQGLAGANYNEQFFGPGTRLTVL.